Listed below are T cell receptor beta chains from one sample, sequenced in a study of blood T cell repertoires in COVID-19. Profiling relied on immunoSEQ multiplex PCR, and the TCRdb table lists in-frame clones only, not all of them. The data show about 240,000 clones, about four fifths seen once. The specimen sequenced was peripheral blood. Source of these receptors: a woman older than 75 with acute or convalescent COVID-19. CDR3s include the opening cysteine and the closing phenylalanine or tryptophan. Fields, in order: J gene, V gene, clone size, D gene, CDR3 DNA, CDR3 protein. The D gene is left open where the match is weak. Clone size is shown for a subset of rows, as once, few, many or a class of expanded clone.

TRBJ1-2	TRBV27	NA	TRBD1	TGTGCCAGCAGGAGACAGGGGGACTATGGCTACACCTTC	CASRRQGDYGYTF
TRBJ2-5	TRBV18	NA	TRBD2	TGTGCCAGCTCACCACTGAGCGGGGGGGCCGGTAGAGAGACCCAGTACTTC	CASSPLSGGAGRETQYF
TRBJ1-5	TRBV11-2	NA	NA	TGTGCCAGCAGCTCTGCAGGGGCGGGTCGTGGCAATCAGCCCCAGCATTTT	CASSSAGAGRGNQPQHF
TRBJ1-3	TRBV7-9	many	NA	TGTGCCAGCAGAGCACCGAGCTCTGGAAACACCATATATTTT	CASRAPSSGNTIYF
TRBJ2-7	TRBV28	few	TRBD1	TGTGCCACCGTACACAGGGGGATCTCCTACGAGCAGTACTTC	CATVHRGISYEQYF
TRBJ1-3	TRBV5-4	NA	TRBD1	TGTGCCAGCAGCTGGGACAGCTCTGGAAACACCATATATTTT	CASSWDSSGNTIYF
TRBJ1-5	TRBV2	once	NA	TGTGCCAGCAGTGATGTATGGAGGGAGAAGCCCCAGCATTTT	CASSDVWREKPQHF
TRBJ2-7	TRBV27	few	NA	TGTGCCAGCGCTACCGACAGAGGCTACGAGCAGTACTTC	CASATDRGYEQYF
TRBJ1-1	TRBV10-2	NA	TRBD1	TGCGCCAGCAGGGGGGGACAGGGTTTTGGAACCACCACTGAAGCTTTCTTT	CASRGGQGFGTTTEAFF
TRBJ2-5	TRBV19	once	TRBD2	TGTGCCAGTAGTATAAGAGGACTAGCGGGGGCAAGTGAGACCCAGTACTTC	CASSIRGLAGASETQYF
TRBJ2-1	TRBV19	NA	NA	TGTGCCAGTAACCCCGGCCCCGAGAGGGATGAGCAGTTCTTC	CASNPGPERDEQFF
TRBJ2-2	TRBV5-5	NA	NA	TGTGCCAGCAGGTTACAGTTCGCGAACACCGGGGAGCTGTTTTTT	CASRLQFANTGELFF
TRBJ1-5	TRBV18	once	NA	TGTGCCAGCTCACCATACGCGGTAGGCCATACTCCGAGGCCCCAGCATTTT	CASSPYAVGHTPRPQHF
TRBJ1-5	TRBV19	NA	NA	TGTGCCAGTAGCGACAGCTATAGCAATCAGCCCCAGCATTTT	CASSDSYSNQPQHF
TRBJ2-6	TRBV10-1	once	TRBD1	TGCGCCAGCCGGGACAGGGCTAACTCTGGGGCCAACGTCCTGACTTTC	CASRDRANSGANVLTF
TRBJ1-5	TRBV5-8	NA	NA	TGTGCCAGCAGCTTGTGGGGGGATCGGCCCCAGCATTTT	CASSLWGDRPQHF
TRBJ2-1	TRBV3-1/TRBV3-2	NA	TRBD2	TGTGCCAGCAGCCAAGATCAGTCTAGCGGGGGGAGTTTTCGATACAATGAGCAGTTCTTC	CASSQDQSSGGSFRYNEQFF
TRBJ1-2	TRBV5-8	NA	NA	TGTGCCAGCAGCTTGATTAATGGCTACACCTTC	CASSLINGYTF
TRBJ1-1	TRBV5-5	once	NA	TGTGCCAGCAGCTACTCAGGGGACGGCACTGAAGCTTTCTTT	CASSYSGDGTEAFF
TRBJ1-6	TRBV5-1	once	NA	TGCGCCAGCAGCTTGGAACAGGCGGATAATTCACCCCTCCACTTT	CASSLEQADNSPLHF
TRBJ1-6	TRBV27	NA	TRBD1	TGTGCCAGCATCCCGCGAGGGGGCGCGAATTCACCCCTCCACTTT	CASIPRGGANSPLHF
TRBJ1-4	TRBV27	NA	NA	TGTGCCAGCAGTTTATCGGGTAACAGGGATAATGAAAAACTGTTTTTT	CASSLSGNRDNEKLFF
TRBJ1-5	TRBV6-5	NA	TRBD1	TGTGCCAGCAGCTCAGACAGGGGGCAGGGACAGCCCCAGCATTTT	CASSSDRGQGQPQHF
TRBJ2-7	TRBV15	NA	NA	TGTGCCACCAGCAGAGAGACAGGAATCAACGAGCAGTACTTC	CATSRETGINEQYF
TRBJ2-5	TRBV6-5	NA	TRBD2	TGTGCCAGCAGCCGAAGGACTAGCCAAGAGACCCAGTACTTC	CASSRRTSQETQYF
TRBJ1-1	TRBV19	NA	NA	TGTGCCAGTAGTCCCTCCTATATTACAGCCATGAACACTGAAGCTTTCTTT	CASSPSYITAMNTEAFF
TRBJ2-1	TRBV7-3	NA	TRBD1	TGTGCCAGCAGCCAACGGGTGGCGCAGGGGGCGAATGAGCAGTTCTTC	CASSQRVAQGANEQFF
TRBJ1-5	TRBV25-1	NA	NA	TGTGCCAGCAGTAACCCCGGGGACAATCAGCCCCAGCATTTT	CASSNPGDNQPQHF
TRBJ1-5	TRBV5-5	NA	NA	TGTGCCAGCAGCTTAAGCCTAATGGAGGGTCAGCCCCAGCATTTT	CASSLSLMEGQPQHF
TRBJ2-5	TRBV2	NA	NA	TGTGCCAGCAGGGAAGCGGAGCTTTTCGAGACCCAGTACTTC	CASREAELFETQYF
TRBJ2-7	TRBV12-3/TRBV12-4	NA	NA	TGTGCCAGCAGTTTTGCAGCCTACGAGCAGTACTTC	CASSFAAYEQYF